The 16 T cell receptor beta chains listed next were all sequenced from one sample in a study of cytomegalovirus exposure and HLA in healthy donors. The PCR contained 60 Vbeta and 13 Jbeta primers. Repertoires were generated with immunoSEQ multiplex PCR, while TCRdb's copy carries only in-frame clones and drops some. The sample records 140,000 to 150,000 clones, about 80% being singletons. Input material: PBMCs. The receptors derive from a woman aged 55-75 years in good health and CMV-seropositive.

The gene calls are TRBV9 and TRBJ2-3, with D perhaps matching TRBD1 (6 bases). The CDR3 consists of 17 residues. V was pared by 3 bases and J by 2 bases, with 19 bases between. Germline values: CDR1 SGDLS, CDR2 YYNGEE. The CDR3 loop is CASSDVTGTTHTDTQYF. In DNA, the CDR3 is TGTGCCAGCAGCGACGTAACAGGGACCACCCACACAGATACGCAGTATTTT. Filled out from reference TRBV9 and TRBJ2-3, the complete variable domain reads DSGVTQTPKHLITATGQRVTLRCSPRSGDLSVYWYQQSLDQGLQFLIQYYNGEERAKGNILERFSAQQFPDLHSELNLSSLELGDSALYFCASSDVTGTTHTDTQYFGPGTRLTVL.

The V gene is TRBV19, the J gene TRBJ1-5; the D gene is possibly TRBD1 (6 bases). This CDR3 is 16 amino acids long. CDR1 is LNHDA, CDR2 SQIVND, per germline (reference sequence). Trimming shortened V by 2 bases and J by 0 bases, and 11 bases separated the two germline ends. The CDR3 nucleotides read TGTGCCAGTAGTATAAACAGGGCCTATAGCAATCAGCCCCAGCATTTT. The encoded protein is CASSINRAYSNQPQHF.

The J gene is TRBJ2-1, the V gene TRBV10-3; 8 bases fit TRBD2. Germline assignment: CDR1 ENHRY and CDR2 SYGVKD. CDR3 length: 14 residues. The V gene end was trimmed by 11 bases and the J gene end by 4 bases; junction bases not matched to a gene: 10. DNA for the CDR3: TGTGCCGCCACTAGCGGTCCTCCTTACAATGAGCAGTTCTTC. Amino acids: CAATSGPPYNEQFF.

This clone has just one count. The V gene is TRBV7-8, the J gene TRBJ2-3; unclear D gene. The CDR3 consists of 16 residues. V lost 0 bases, J lost 0 bases, and 10 bases lay in between. CDR1 is SGHVS, CDR2 FQNEAQ, per germline. This chain's CDR3 is CASSLASQASTDTQYF. DNA of the CDR3: TGTGCCAGCAGCTTAGCATCTCAGGCAAGCACAGATACGCAGTATTTT.

The chain combines TRBV4-3 with TRBJ2-7, with 9 bases that match TRBD1. V dropped 4 bases and J dropped 4; count of bases not matched to a gene: 2. This CDR3 region has 13 residues. CDR1 and CDR2 (germline): LGHNA, YSLEER. The CDR3 region has the DNA TGCGCCAGCAGCCGGGACAGGGAATACGAGCAGTACTTC. It specifies CASSRDREYEQYF.

This clone was seen a handful of times. In nucleotides, the CDR3 is TGTGCCAGCAGTTACGCCCAGGGTTATAACACTGAAGCTTTCTTT. It specifies CASSYAQGYNTEAFF. J is TRBJ1-1 and V is TRBV6-5, with D tentatively TRBD1 (5 bases). Between the trimmed V and J ends, which lost 2 bases and 2 bases, there was a span of 12 bases. Germline CDR1 and CDR2: MNHEY and SVGAGI. This CDR3 contains 15 residues.

V and J are TRBV7-8 and TRBJ2-5; 10 bases are shared with TRBD1. Germline assignment: CDR1 SGHVS and CDR2 FQNEAQ. V lost 5 bases to trimming and J lost 5 bases; unmatched junction nucleotides: 8. The CDR3 runs 15 residues. CDR3 loop: CASSRDRGQGETQYF. CDR3 coding DNA: TGTGCCAGCAGCAGAGACAGGGGGCAAGGGGAGACCCAGTACTTC.

The V and J genes are TRBV4-2 and TRBJ2-7, with 7 nucleotides matching TRBD2. V trimming: 2 bases; J trimming: 0 bases; junction bases outside the gene matches: 4. The CDR3 sequence is 15 residues long. From germline, CDR1 is LGHNA and CDR2 YNFKEQ. CDR3 bases: TGTGCCAGCAGCCAACCTAGCGGTACCTCCTACGAGCAGTACTTC. This codes for CASSQPSGTSYEQYF.

The chain recombines TRBV27 with TRBJ1-2; 8 bases align to TRBD1. The CDR3 is 14 residues long. With V trimmed by 8 bases and J by 1 base, 6 bases remained unmatched. From germline, CDR1 is MNHEY and CDR2 SMNVEV (reference sequence). The CDR3 loop is CASSGQGFNYGYTF. Here the CDR3 DNA reads TGTGCCAGCTCCGGACAGGGTTTTAACTATGGCTACACCTTC.

The J gene is TRBJ2-7, the V gene TRBV15; possibly TRBD2 for D (6 bases). The CDR3 sequence is 14 residues long. The V and J ends lost 0 bases and 3 bases respectively, with 9 bases between them. Germline V gives CDR1 LNHNV, CDR2 YYDKDF (reference sequence). The CDR3 region has the DNA TGTGCCACCAGCAGAGATCGGGGGAACTACGAGCAGTACTTC. Residues: CATSRDRGNYEQYF.

The V and J genes are TRBV6-6 and TRBJ2-7; D is undetermined. Per the germline V gene, CDR1 is MNHNY and CDR2 is SVGAGI (reference sequence). CDR3 length equals 16 residues. Trimming took off 6 bases at V and 6 bases at J, with 24 bases between the two ends. The CDR3 sequence is CASSPSFPLDASEQYF. CDR3 coding DNA: TGTGCCAGCAGCCCTTCTTTCCCCCTCGATGCGAGCGAGCAGTACTTC.

The chain combines TRBV6-1 with TRBJ1-1; D may be TRBD1 (5 bases). The germline CDR1 and CDR2 sequences are MNHNS and SASEGT. The length of the CDR3 is 15 residues. Trimming left V 8 bases short and J 1 base short, with 17 bases between. CDR3: CASQGFEVENTEAFF. The CDR3 bases are TGTGCCAGCCAGGGTTTTGAGGTTGAGAACACTGAAGCTTTCTTT.

This chain links TRBV30 with TRBJ1-1; D is ambiguous. Germline CDR1 GTSNPN, CDR2 SVGIG (reference sequence). The CDR3 spans 13 residues. V shed 4 bases and J shed 5 bases, with 14 bases lying between them. The DNA for the CDR3 is TGTGCCTGGATTACAAACCCGGGGACTGAAGCTTTCTTT. Its translation is CAWITNPGTEAFF.

The J gene is TRBJ2-3, the V gene TRBV11-2; D uncertain. V lost 10 bases to trimming and J lost 2 bases, with 16 bases between them. The CDR3 runs 14 residues. Germline V gene lookup returns CDR1 SGHAT and CDR2 FQNNGV. CDR3 DNA sequence: TGTGCCATCTCCTCAGGTGCTGTCACAGATACGCAGTATTTT. It codes for CAISSGAVTDTQYF. The whole variable domain, filled in from reference TRBV11-2 and TRBJ2-3, reads EAGVAQSPRYKIIEKRQSVAFWCNPISGHATLYWYQQILGQGPKLLIQFQNNGVVDDSQLPKDRFSAERLKGVDSTLKIQPAKLEDSAVYLCAISSGAVTDTQYFGPGTRLTVL.

This chain connects TRBV2 to TRBJ2-7; no definite D call. This CDR3 comprises 13 residues. Trimming stripped 7 bases from V and 0 bases from J, with 10 bases between. CDR1 and CDR2 from the germline V gene are SNHLY and FYNNEI. The DNA of the CDR3 is TGTGCCAGCACCTCGACATACTCCTACGAGCAGTACTTC. It encodes CASTSTYSYEQYF.

This clone was seen a few times. This sequence joins TRBV6-1 and TRBJ1-4, with D tentatively TRBD1 (6 bases). The CDR3 extends over 16 amino acids. CDR1 MNHNS and CDR2 SASEGT come from the germline V gene. Trimming cost V 4 bases and J 4 bases, with 16 bases left between them. In nucleotides, the CDR3 is TGTGCCAGCAGTGGACCCGGGACACGGGATAATGAAAAACTGTTTTTT. It encodes CASSGPGTRDNEKLFF.